This T cell receptor (beta chain) came from a study of blood T cells in healthy people across ages. Study results and limitations: Diversity estimated from one million T cells was considered an underestimate.

This clonotype has just a few counts. Its antigen is not identified. This CDR3 is built from 13 residues. The V gene lost 5 bases and the J gene lost 3 bases, with 10 bases spanning the gap. Germline V gene data show CDR1 as LGHDT and CDR2 as YNNKEL (reference sequence). The authors drew 7.5 to 10 milliliters of peripheral blood from each donor. The second PCR ran 7 to 11 cycles with a sample-barcoded 5' primer and J-beta primers. One entry per CDR3 protein, called by TCRdb with MiXCR from the 5' RACE reads. The sample lists more than 650,000 distinct CDR3 sequences; 50% to 65% were seen once. Sequenced sample: blood. The rearrangement links TRBV3-1 to TRBJ1-1, with D hard to call. This receptor was obtained from a man older than 75 in good health. The chain's CDR3 is CASSSEVYTEAFF. CDR3 in DNA: TGTGCCAGCAGCTCGGAAGTGTACACTGAAGCTTTCTTT.